This T cell receptor beta chain was documented in a study of blood T cell repertoires in COVID-19. From germline, CDR1 is SGHAT and CDR2 FQDESV (reference sequence). J lost 5 bases, V lost 5 bases, and 9 bases had no gene match. This CDR3 region has 14 residues. The data were produced by immunoSEQ multiplex PCR, yet TCRdb's version contains in-frame clones alone and is incomplete. The profile covers approximately 300,000 clones, with more than 80% appearing a single time and 6.8% taken by the ten largest. The clonotype originates from a woman aged 25 to 45 with COVID-19, enrolled during active disease. Sequenced sample: peripheral blood. This chain uses TRBV11-1 with TRBJ2-7; 7 bases fit TRBD1. The DNA for the CDR3 is TGTGCCAGCAGCAAAAGACAGGGTTTCCACGAGCAGTACTTC. It is translated as CASSKRQGFHEQYF. Combining the CDR3 with reference TRBV11-1 and TRBJ2-7 gives the whole variable domain EAEVAQSPRYKITEKSQAVAFWCDPISGHATLYWYRQILGQGPELLVQFQDESVVDDSQLPKDRFSAERLKGVDSTLKIQPAELGDSAMYLCASSKRQGFHEQYFGPGTRLTVT.